What follows are 10 T cell receptor beta chains derived from one specimen sequenced in a study of blood T cell repertoires in COVID-19. TCRdb's copy holds only in-frame clones and misses some; the assay was immunoSEQ multiplex PCR. The repertoire holds more than 130,000 clones, with around nine tenths as singletons. Source material: peripheral blood. The origin of the receptors is a woman in her thirties or forties with acute or convalescent COVID-19.

The chain combines TRBV27 with TRBJ2-1; maybe TRBD2 (6 bases). The V end was cut by 4 bases, the J end by 2 bases, with 9 bases between. Looked up from germline, CDR1 is MNHEY and CDR2 is SMNVEV (reference sequence). This CDR3 spans 14 amino acids. The CDR3 DNA reads TGTGCCAGCAGTTACCCGGGAGCCTACAATGAGCAGTTCTTC. Its protein is CASSYPGAYNEQFF.

J is TRBJ1-6 and V is TRBV13, with D unclear. V shed 3 bases and J shed 8 bases, with 11 bases lying between them. The CDR3 length is 14 residues. The V gene's germline CDR1 is PRHDT and CDR2 FYEKMQ (reference sequence). The chain's CDR3 is CASSLGDSDSPLHF. The DNA for the CDR3 is TGTGCCAGCAGCTTGGGAGACTCTGATTCACCCCTCCACTTT.

J is TRBJ2-3 and V is TRBV18; D is unclear. V was shortened by 1 base and J by 7 bases, with 6 bases between the two germline ends. Germline V gives CDR1 KGHSH, CDR2 LQKENI. The CDR3 length is 12 residues. CDR3 nucleotide sequence: TGTGCCAGCTCACCACAGCAATATACGCAGTATTTT. Amino acids: CASSPQQYTQYF.

The chain employs TRBV6-1 and TRBJ1-1, with TRBD1 identical over 9 bases. Germline V gene lookup returns CDR1 MNHNS and CDR2 SASEGT. V was clipped by 4 bases and J by 3 bases; unmatched bases: 9. The CDR3 is 16 residues long. CDR3 bases: TGTGCCAGCAGTGTACAGGGGGCGCGGGCGGACACTGAAGCTTTCTTT. Protein product: CASSVQGARADTEAFF.

This clone was picked up a small number of times. This chain connects TRBV5-1 to TRBJ1-2; 9 positions agree with TRBD1. Germline values: CDR1 SGHRS, CDR2 YFSETQ. The CDR3 is 14 residues long. V trimming: 0 bases; J trimming: 12 bases; junction bases outside the gene matches: 9. In nucleotides, the CDR3 is TGCGCCAGCAGCTTGGGTCGGGACAGGGAGAAGGACACCTTC. Translation gives CASSLGRDREKDTF.

The CDR3 DNA reads TGTGCCACCAGTGATTTTGGGACAGACTATGGCTACACCTTC. Its protein is CATSDFGTDYGYTF. This sequence joins TRBV24-1 and TRBJ1-2, with 7 bases aligning to TRBD1. V lost 1 base, J lost 3 bases, and 1 base stayed unmatched. CDR3 size: 14 residues. Germline V lookup: CDR1 KGHDR, CDR2 SFDVKD.

The genes are TRBV5-1 and TRBJ1-4; a possible D gene is TRBD1 (5 bases). CDR3 length: 15 amino acids. In germline, CDR1 is SGHRS, CDR2 YFSETQ. Trimming pared 3 bases from V and 6 bases from J, leaving 15 bases between. The CDR3 reads CASSWGGMGDEKLFF. CDR3 sequence (DNA): TGCGCCAGCAGCTGGGGCGGGATGGGTGATGAAAAACTGTTTTTT.

The chain couples TRBV4-3 to TRBJ2-1; 8 bases align to TRBD1. With 0 bases clipped from V and 0 bases from J, the junction kept 10 bases outside the gene matches. CDR1 is LGHNA and CDR2 is YSLEER in the germline V gene. This CDR3 is built from 19 residues. The CDR3 DNA reads as TGCGCCAGCAGCCAAGATTTTGTTGCTCAGGGGGCCTCCTACAATGAGCAGTTCTTC. This encodes CASSQDFVAQGASYNEQFF.

This chain uses TRBV24-1 with TRBJ2-3; 8 bases align to TRBD1. This CDR3 has 15 residues. Germline V gene lookup returns CDR1 KGHDR and CDR2 SFDVKD. V lost 3 bases and J lost 3; bases outside the gene matches: 4. The CDR3 sequence is CATSDGQGATDTQYF. In DNA form, the CDR3 reads TGTGCCACCAGTGATGGGCAGGGGGCAACAGATACGCAGTATTTT.

This chain joins TRBV7-8 and TRBJ2-2, with 9 bases lining up with TRBD2. The CDR3 has 17 amino acids. J gave up 1 base and V 3 bases, and 6 bases lay outside the gene matches. CDR1 is SGHVS and CDR2 is FQNEAQ in the germline V gene. CDR3 amino acids: CASSFFSGGRNTGELFF. The CDR3 nucleotides are TGTGCCAGCAGCTTTTTTAGCGGGGGCCGGAACACCGGGGAGCTGTTTTTT. Supplemented by reference TRBV7-8 and TRBJ2-2, the full variable domain reads GAGVSQSPRYKVAKRGQDVALRCDPISGHVSLFWYQQALGQGPEFLTYFQNEAQLDKSGLPSDRFFAERPEGSVSTLKIQRTQQEDSAVYLCASSFFSGGRNTGELFFGEGSRLTVL.